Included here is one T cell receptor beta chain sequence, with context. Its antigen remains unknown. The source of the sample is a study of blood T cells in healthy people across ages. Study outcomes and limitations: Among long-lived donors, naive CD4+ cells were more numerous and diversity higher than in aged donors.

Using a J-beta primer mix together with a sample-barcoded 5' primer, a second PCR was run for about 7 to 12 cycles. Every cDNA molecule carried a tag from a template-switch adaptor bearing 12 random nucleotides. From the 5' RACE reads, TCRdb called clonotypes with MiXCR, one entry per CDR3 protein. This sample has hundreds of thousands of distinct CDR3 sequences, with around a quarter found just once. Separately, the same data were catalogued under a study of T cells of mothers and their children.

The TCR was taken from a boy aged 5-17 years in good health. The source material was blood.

CDR3 sequence (DNA): TGCGCCAGCAGCAGTGTCAGCAAAAAGGACACTGAAGCTTTCTTT. This codes for CASSSVSKKDTEAFF. The rearrangement joins TRBV4-1 to TRBJ1-1; D is ambiguous. The V gene's germline CDR1 is MGHRA and CDR2 YSYEKL. V lost 5 bases and J lost 3, with 16 bases in between. The CDR3 contains 15 residues.